This TCR beta chain stems from a study of human T cells and chemical hapten exposure. General study points: It was expanded TCRs that formed significantly more large CDR3 similarity clusters than controls did.

The time point denotes: patch test 3, about 24 weeks after DPC sensitization. The treatment here: therapeutic diphenylcyclopropenone sensitization with weekly scalp DPC. V was clipped by 5 bases and J by 6 bases, with 11 bases between them. The V gene's germline CDR1 is SGHAT and CDR2 FQNNGV. This CDR3 has 12 residues. Individual cDNA molecules had unique molecular identifiers attached to them by the library. TCRdb reprocessed the RACE reads with MiXCR, giving one entry per CDR3 protein. Of over 80,000 distinct CDR3 sequences listed, roughly 11% were seen once; the top ten hold 1% to 1.2%. This clonotype has just a few counts. Its target is not known.

V is TRBV11-2 and J is TRBJ2-7; either TRBD1 or TRBD2 may supply D (6 bases each). The origin of this receptor is a woman in her thirties with alopecia areata. Some clones in this sample may be carry-over from other donors' samples. Here the sequenced sample was whole blood, taken in connection with sensitization to the hapten diphenylcyclopropenone (DPC). CDR3 nucleotides: TGTGCCAGCAGCCTAGGGGGGATCGAGCAGTACTTC. Translation gives CASSLGGIEQYF.